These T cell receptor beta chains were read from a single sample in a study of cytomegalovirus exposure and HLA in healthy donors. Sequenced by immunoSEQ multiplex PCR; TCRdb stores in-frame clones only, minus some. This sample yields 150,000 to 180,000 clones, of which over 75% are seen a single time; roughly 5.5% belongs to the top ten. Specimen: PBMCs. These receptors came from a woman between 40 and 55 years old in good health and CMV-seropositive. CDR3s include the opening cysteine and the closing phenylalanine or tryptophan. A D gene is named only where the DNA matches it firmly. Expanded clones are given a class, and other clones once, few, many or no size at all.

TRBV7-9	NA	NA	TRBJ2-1	TGTGCCAGCAGCCCGATTCCACAGGATAAACTTTACAATGAGCAGTTCTTC	CASSPIPQDKLYNEQFF
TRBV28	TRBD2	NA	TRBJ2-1	TGTGCCAGCAGTTTATATCTAGCGGGAGAGGGCCTAGCAGGTTGGCAGTTCTTC	CASSLYLAGEGLAGWQFF
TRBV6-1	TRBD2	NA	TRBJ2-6	TGTGCCAGCTCCGGGAGGTCTGGGGCCAACGTCCTGACTTTC	CASSGRSGANVLTF
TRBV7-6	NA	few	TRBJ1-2	TGTGCCAGCAGCTTAGGCGGGGGCCAGAACTATGGCTACACCTTC	CASSLGGGQNYGYTF
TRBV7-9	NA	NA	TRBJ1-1	TGTGCCAGCAGCTTAGCACGAGGGTTGAGTGAAGCTTTCTTT	CASSLARGLSEAFF
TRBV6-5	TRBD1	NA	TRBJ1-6	TGTGCCAGCGGCCGGGACAGGAATTCACCCCTCCACTTT	CASGRDRNSPLHF
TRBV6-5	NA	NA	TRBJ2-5	TGTGCCAGCAGTTACGGGGCGGGAAACCAAGAGACCCAGTACTTC	CASSYGAGNQETQYF
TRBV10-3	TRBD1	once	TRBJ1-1	TGTGCCATCAGTGAAACGACAGGGCCGAACACTGAAGCTTTCTTT	CAISETTGPNTEAFF
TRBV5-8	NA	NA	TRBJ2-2	TGTGCCAGCAGCTTGAGTCGGACTGCTAACGCGAACACCGGGGAGCTGTTTTTT	CASSLSRTANANTGELFF
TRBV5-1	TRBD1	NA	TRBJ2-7	TGCGCCAGCAGCCAAGGGGGCCCCGAGCAGTACTTC	CASSQGGPEQYF
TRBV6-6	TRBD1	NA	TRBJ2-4	TGTGCCAGCAGTTCGGGACAGTTAGGGGGCATTCAGTACTTC	CASSSGQLGGIQYF
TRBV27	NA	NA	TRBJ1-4	TGTGCCAGCAGTTTATTTCCTGGAGTAAGGGAAAAACTGTTTTTT	CASSLFPGVREKLFF
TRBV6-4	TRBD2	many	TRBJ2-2	TGTGCCAGCAGTGAGCGGGAGGCCGGGGAGCTGTTTTTT	CASSEREAGELFF
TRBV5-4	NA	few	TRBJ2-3	TGTGCCAGCAGCTTGAGTTGGGGCAGCACAGATACGCAGTATTTT	CASSLSWGSTDTQYF
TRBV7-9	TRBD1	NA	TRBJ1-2	TGTGCCAGCAGCTTAGAGACAGGGGGCGGTGGCTACACCTTC	CASSLETGGGGYTF
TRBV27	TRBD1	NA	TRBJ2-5	TGCGCCAGCAGGTGGGGACAGAACCCGTCTATCCAGTACTTC	CASRWGQNPSIQYF
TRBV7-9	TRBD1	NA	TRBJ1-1	TGTGCCAGCAGCTACGGGACAGGGGGTGGTACTGAAGCTTTCTTT	CASSYGTGGGTEAFF
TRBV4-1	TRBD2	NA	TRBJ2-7	TGCGCCAGCAGCCAAGAGGGACTAGCGGGAGTTCCCTACGAGCAGTACTTC	CASSQEGLAGVPYEQYF
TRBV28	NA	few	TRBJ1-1	TGTGCCAGCAGTCCCCGGGTCGACAGTGACCAAGCTTTCTTT	CASSPRVDSDQAFF
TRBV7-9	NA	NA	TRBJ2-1	TGTGCCAGCAGCTTCAGCCGACAGGAAGGCACCTACAATGAGCAGTTCTTC	CASSFSRQEGTYNEQFF
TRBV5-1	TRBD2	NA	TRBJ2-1	TGCGCCAGCAGCTCGCTAGCGGGAGGGCCAAGTGAGCAGTTCTTC	CASSSLAGGPSEQFF
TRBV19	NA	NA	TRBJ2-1	TGTGCCAGTAGCGTCGGTGACTCACCGCTAAATGAGCAGTTCTTC	CASSVGDSPLNEQFF
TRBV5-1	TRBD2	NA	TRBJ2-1	TGCGCCAGCAGCTTCGGGACTAGCGGAAGTCGTCAAAATGAGCAGTTCTTC	CASSFGTSGSRQNEQFF
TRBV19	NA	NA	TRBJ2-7	TGTGCCAGTAGTATATTAGGGGCGGAGCAGTACTTC	CASSILGAEQYF
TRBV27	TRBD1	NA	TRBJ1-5	TGTGCCAGCAAACCGACAGGGGGCAATCAGCCCCAGCATTTT	CASKPTGGNQPQHF
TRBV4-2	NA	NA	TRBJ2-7	TGTGCCAGCAGCCAAGTGTTGCTAGCGCAAGAGCAGTACTTC	CASSQVLLAQEQYF
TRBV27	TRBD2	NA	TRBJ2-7	TGTGCCCACAAACCGGGCGGGAGGGCCTGGTACGAGCAGTACTTC	CAHKPGGRAWYEQYF
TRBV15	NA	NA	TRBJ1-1	TGTGCCACCAGCAGAGACGGACAGAAAGAAGCTTTCTTT	CATSRDGQKEAFF
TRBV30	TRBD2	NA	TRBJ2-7	TGTGCCTTTAGCGGGGGTTACGTCTCCGAGCAGTACTTC	CAFSGGYVSEQYF
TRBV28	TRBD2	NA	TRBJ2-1	TGTGCCAGCAGTTTAAAACTAGCGGGTCTCTACAATGAGCAGTTCTTC	CASSLKLAGLYNEQFF
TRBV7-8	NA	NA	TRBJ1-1	TGTGCCAGCAGCGCTCACAGGGTGAGAAACACTGAAGCTTTCTTT	CASSAHRVRNTEAFF
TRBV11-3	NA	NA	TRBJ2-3	TGTGCCAGCAGCTTAGCGTCCGGTTACGATACGCAGTATTTT	CASSLASGYDTQYF
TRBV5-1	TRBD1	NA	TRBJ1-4	TGCGCCAGCAGTCCCGGGACAGGGTTCAGCGAAAAACTGTTTTTT	CASSPGTGFSEKLFF
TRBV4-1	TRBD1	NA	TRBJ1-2	TGCGCCAGCAGCCAAGAACAGGGGAGCTATGGCTACACCTTC	CASSQEQGSYGYTF
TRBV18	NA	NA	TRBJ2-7	TGTGCCAGCTCAATCCAGCGGAGCTACGAGCAGTACTTC	CASSIQRSYEQYF
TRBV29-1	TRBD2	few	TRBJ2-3	TGCAGCGTTGAAGAAGCTAGCGGGAGCGTGGAGACAGATACGCAGTATTTT	CSVEEASGSVETDTQYF
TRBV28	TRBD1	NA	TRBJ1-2	TGTGCCAGCAGCCGAGGGACAGGGGGCTTCTATGGCTACACCTTC	CASSRGTGGFYGYTF
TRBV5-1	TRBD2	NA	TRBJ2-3	TGCGCCAGCAGGCCCGGGACTAGCGTTCCCGGCACAGATACGCAGTATTTT	CASRPGTSVPGTDTQYF
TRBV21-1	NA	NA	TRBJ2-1	TGTGCCAGCAGCACCCGAGGTTGGACTAGCGGGATGAAATACAATGAGCAGTTCTTC	CASSTRGWTSGMKYNEQFF
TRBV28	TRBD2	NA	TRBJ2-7	TGTGCCAGCAGTTTCCTCCTCAACGGCGGGAGGAAGGGTAAGGAGCAGTACTTC	CASSFLLNGGRKGKEQYF
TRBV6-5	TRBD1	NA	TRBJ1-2	TGTGCCAGCATTGACAGGGGCCTTTTAGGCTACACCTTC	CASIDRGLLGYTF